This passage covers 22 T cell receptor beta chains from one sample sequenced in a study of T-cell memory formation after mild COVID-19. TCRdb independently ran MiXCR on the 5' RACE reads; one entry per CDR3 protein. Found here are hundreds of thousands of distinct CDR3 sequences, approximately 15% of them singletons; the top ten hold roughly 7.7%. The material sequenced was PBMCs or a T cell subset sorted from them (not recorded which). The receptors shown here come from an adult woman who had mild COVID-19 (a few samples of this study predate the infection). Cell type and time point are not known.

The chain joins TRBV14 to TRBJ2-1; TRBD2 might be the D (5 bases). Germline V gene data show CDR1 as SGHDN and CDR2 as FVKESK. V lost 1 base and J lost 9, with 10 bases in between. The CDR3 extends over 13 amino acids. This CDR3 reads CASSQVEVGEQFF. The CDR3 DNA sequence: TGTGCCAGCAGCCAAGTGGAGGTGGGTGAGCAGTTCTTC.

This clonotype was seen repeatedly, ten times or more. V is TRBV7-9 and J is TRBJ2-4, with D tentatively TRBD1 (6 bases). Trimming left V 5 bases short and J 8 bases short, with 19 bases between. CDR1 is SEHNR and CDR2 is FQNEAQ in the germline V gene (reference sequence). The CDR3 loop spans 15 amino acids. The CDR3 spells CASSRTEEFGDIQYF. For the CDR3, the DNA is TGTGCCAGCAGCCGGACAGAGGAATTCGGAGACATTCAGTACTTC.

The chain has TRBV6-1 and TRBJ1-5; 7 bases align to TRBD1. Germline trimming cut 3 bases from V and 9 bases from J; bases unmatched to any gene: 11. The CDR3 sequence is 15 residues long. Germline-derived CDR1 and CDR2 are MNHNS and SASEGT. CDR3 in amino acids: CASSDGDSLSRPQHF. CDR3 sequence (DNA): TGTGCCAGCAGTGACGGGGACAGCCTATCTCGGCCCCAGCATTTT.

This clonotype was detected a few times. The DNA for the CDR3 is TGCAGCGTTGAGTCCGGGACAGGGGACCTCCACTTT. Encoded protein: CSVESGTGDLHF. The chain is built from TRBV29-1 and TRBJ1-6; 10 bases are shared with TRBD1. Trimming took 3 bases from V and 15 from J; bases not matched to a gene: 5. From germline, CDR1 is SQVTM and CDR2 ANQGSEA. The length of the CDR3 is 12 residues.

This chain links TRBV6-5 with TRBJ1-1; the match to TRBD1 covers 8 bases. With 6 bases clipped from V and 6 bases from J, the junction kept 9 bases outside the gene matches. There are 14 residues in the CDR3. Germline V lookup: CDR1 MNHEY, CDR2 SVGAGI. DNA for the CDR3: TGTGCCAGCAGGGGAACCCAGGGGGCCGCTGAAGCTTTCTTT. This codes for CASRGTQGAAEAFF.

This clonotype came up a few times. The chain is built from TRBV4-1 and TRBJ2-5, with 10 bases that match TRBD2. The CDR3 runs 16 residues. CDR1 and CDR2 from the germline V gene are MGHRA and YSYEKL. The V segment lost 1 base and the J segment 2 bases; nucleotides outside the gene matches: 4. CDR3 in DNA: TGCGCCAGCAGCCAAGGGGCTAGCGGGAGTCAAGAGACCCAGTACTTC. Translation gives CASSQGASGSQETQYF.

The V call is TRBV5-6, the J call TRBJ2-3; 12 nucleotides align to TRBD2. J lost 0 bases, V lost 0 bases, and 20 bases had no gene match. Germline-derived CDR1 and CDR2 are SGHDT and YYEEEE. The CDR3 covers 23 residues. The CDR3 region is CASSLGPNLGLAGSLSSTDTQYF. CDR3 coding DNA: TGTGCCAGCAGCTTGGGCCCAAATTTAGGACTAGCGGGGAGCCTATCTAGCACAGATACGCAGTATTTT.

This clonotype has more than one count but fewer than ten. The chain links TRBV6-6 to TRBJ2-1; the D call may be TRBD1 or TRBD2 (5 bases each). Trimming stripped 4 bases from V and 1 base from J, with 11 bases between. Per the germline V gene, CDR1 is MNHNY and CDR2 is SVGAGI (reference sequence). The CDR3 contains 15 residues. The chain's CDR3 is CASSSSWGSYNEQFF. CDR3 bases: TGTGCCAGCAGTTCTAGTTGGGGGTCCTACAATGAGCAGTTCTTC.

This sequence joins TRBV6-6 and TRBJ2-1; D gene unclear. The CDR3 length is 11 residues. Germline loops: CDR1 MNHNY, CDR2 SVGAGI (reference sequence). The V end was cut by 5 bases, the J end by 7 bases, with 6 bases between. The chain's CDR3 is CASSPANEQFF. Here the CDR3 DNA reads TGTGCCAGCAGTCCCGCAAATGAGCAGTTCTTC.

This chain links TRBV12-3 or TRBV12-4 with TRBJ2-3; 8 bases line up with TRBD1. Losses at the gene ends were 6 bases for V and 2 bases for J; bases not matched to a gene: 7. This CDR3 has 15 amino acids. This CDR3 reads CASSHRDRTTDTQYF. CDR3 sequence (DNA): TGTGCCAGCAGCCACCGGGACAGGACCACAGATACGCAGTATTTT.

A few counts support this clonotype. This chain links TRBV6-5 with TRBJ1-4, with 12 bases lining up with TRBD1. The CDR3 sequence is 17 residues long. CDR1 is MNHEY, CDR2 SVGAGI, per germline. V shed 2 bases, J shed 4 bases, and the junction held 5 bases outside the gene matches. The CDR3 here is CASSYDGTGGDNEKLFF. CDR3 DNA: TGTGCCAGCAGTTACGATGGGACAGGGGGCGATAATGAAAAACTGTTTTTT.

V gene TRBV7-3 combines with J gene TRBJ2-5, with 8 bases matching TRBD2. CDR3 length: 15 residues. Germline CDR1 reads SGHTA; CDR2 reads FQGTGA. V dropped 4 bases and J dropped 5; count of bases not matched to a gene: 9. The CDR3 region has the DNA TGTGCCAGCAGCTCGGGACTAGGGAGCGGGGAGACCCAGTACTTC. Its translation is CASSSGLGSGETQYF.

The rearrangement joins TRBV20-1 to TRBJ2-7; D may be TRBD2 (6 bases). Trimming stripped 8 bases from V and 3 bases from J, with 11 bases between. The CDR3 sequence is 11 residues long. Per germline, CDR1 DFQATT and CDR2 SNEGSKA (reference sequence). CDR3 bases: TGCAGTCCCCGGAGGGACTACGAGCAGTACTTC. It specifies CSPRRDYEQYF.

The chain is built from TRBV7-2 and TRBJ1-1; D is unresolved. The CDR3 has 14 residues. The V end was cut by 2 bases, the J end by 4 bases, with 11 bases between. Germline V gene lookup returns CDR1 SGHTA and CDR2 FQGNSA. The CDR3 coding sequence is TGTGCCAGCAGCTTATCCAACGGGGTCACTGAAGCTTTCTTT. It specifies CASSLSNGVTEAFF.

The chain carries TRBV7-3 and TRBJ1-1; D unclear. V was clipped by 4 bases and J by 4 bases, with 13 bases between them. This CDR3 is built from 14 residues. Germline lookup yields CDR1 SGHTA and CDR2 FQGTGA. This CDR3 is CASSSSGELTEAFF. CDR3 DNA sequence: TGTGCCAGCAGCTCCTCCGGGGAGCTCACTGAAGCTTTCTTT. The whole variable domain, filled in from reference TRBV7-3 and TRBJ1-1, reads GAGVSQTPSNKVTEKGKYVELRCDPISGHTALYWYRQSLGQGPEFLIYFQGTGAADDSGLPNDRFFAVRPEGSVSTLKIQRTERGDSAVYLCASSSSGELTEAFFGQGTRLTVV.

This clonotype has just one count. The gene calls are TRBV4-1 and TRBJ2-1; no clear D. Trimming cost V 1 base and J 6 bases, with 10 bases left between them. The CDR3 is 14 residues long. Germline assignment: CDR1 MGHRA and CDR2 YSYEKL. CDR3 DNA: TGCGCCAGCAGCCAAGTGGGCAGCTCCAATGAGCAGTTCTTC. Its translation: CASSQVGSSNEQFF.

The chain is built from TRBV7-6 and TRBJ1-1, with D hard to call. Germline-derived CDR1 and CDR2 are SGHVS and FNYEAQ. The length of the CDR3 is 12 residues. Trimming removed 4 bases at V and 5 bases at J, with 8 bases between. DNA for the CDR3: TGTGCCAGCAGCTCAAGTACTACTGAAGCTTTCTTT. It translates to CASSSSTTEAFF.

V and J are TRBV5-8 and TRBJ2-1, with TRBD2 matching 7 bases. Germline loops: CDR1 SGHTS, CDR2 YDEGEE. V lost 4 bases to trimming and J lost 3 bases; unmatched junction nucleotides: 10. This CDR3 spans 16 amino acids. This chain's CDR3 is CASSGERDRFYNEQFF. The DNA for the CDR3 is TGTGCCAGCAGCGGGGAGCGGGATAGGTTCTACAATGAGCAGTTCTTC. Combining the CDR3 with reference TRBV5-8 and TRBJ2-1 gives the whole variable domain EAGVTQSPTHLIKTRGQQATLRCSPISGHTSVYWYQQALGLGLQFLLWYDEGEERNRGNFPPRFSGRQFPNYSSELNVNALELEDSALYLCASSGERDRFYNEQFFGPGTRLTVL.

At least ten counts were recorded for this clonotype. The chain recombines TRBV12-3 or TRBV12-4 with TRBJ1-2; TRBD1 matches 8 bases. Losses at the gene ends were 6 bases for V and 2 bases for J; bases not matched to a gene: 11. CDR3 size: 16 residues. The CDR3 DNA is TGTGCCAGCAGCAACACTCGACAGGGGACCAACTATGGCTACACCTTC. Translating it yields CASSNTRQGTNYGYTF.

The chain carries TRBV7-8 and TRBJ2-7, with D perhaps matching TRBD2 (5 bases). CDR1 and CDR2 from the germline V gene are SGHVS and FQNEAQ. The CDR3 has 15 amino acids. The V end was cut by 5 bases, the J end by 0 bases, with 14 bases between. The CDR3 sequence: CASSVRADSSYEQYF. CDR3 bases: TGTGCCAGCAGCGTAAGAGCGGATAGCTCCTACGAGCAGTACTTC.

This clonotype was picked up a small number of times. CDR3 in DNA: TGTGCCAGGCGGGACGCGGATACGCAGTATTTT. This translates into CARRDADTQYF. This chain uses TRBV2 with TRBJ2-3, with a weak D call TRBD2 (6 bases). V dropped 9 bases and J dropped 6 bases, with 10 bases sitting between them. The germline gives CDR1 SNHLY, CDR2 FYNNEI. The CDR3 loop spans 11 amino acids. The variable domain in full, completed from reference TRBV2 and TRBJ2-3, reads EPEVTQTPSHQVTQMGQEVILRCVPISNHLYFYWYRQILGQKVEFLVSFYNNEISEKSEIFDDQFSVERPDGSNFTLKIRSTKLEDSAMYFCARRDADTQYFGPGTRLTVL.

The chain recombines TRBV7-8 with TRBJ2-1; the D call may be TRBD1 or TRBD2 (5 bases each). Deletions cut 0 bases from V and 9 bases from J, with 9 bases between. This CDR3 contains 13 residues. In germline, CDR1 is SGHVS, CDR2 FQNEAQ. CDR3 in amino acids: CASSLARDGEQFF. The DNA for the CDR3 is TGTGCCAGCAGCTTAGCTAGGGACGGTGAGCAGTTCTTC.